What follows describes a single T cell receptor (beta chain). Its antigen is currently not known. It has no much larger one-base neighbor in the sample; base qualities were not kept. This sample is drawn from a study of blood T cell repertoires in COVID-19 (dated by TCRdb to between 2020 and 2021). With regard to the full study: Samples from collaborators originated in the United States, Italy and Spain and spanned both the acute and convalescent phases of COVID-19. The material from the prospective study consisted of cDNA or gDNA derived from T cells, B-cell-depleted T cells, or PBMCs. Deeply sampled blood TCRbeta repertoires from subjects exposed to, actively infected with, or recovered from COVID-19 were included in the dataset. The repertoires were released in a freely available public database intended as a resource for research on the immune response to SARS-CoV-2. The samples were drawn from the first 160 participants of the ongoing ImmuneRACE study and from 1,200 or so subjects provided by 6 global collaborators. Sample metadata almost always included a de-identified subject ID, COVID-19 status, age in years and sex. Where HLA class I and class II types were available, the types were taken from metadata supplied by the sample provider, not from assay-based typing.

V gives up 4 bases and J gives up 6 bases, and the segment between their germline ends measures 15 bases. The germline V gene encodes CDR1 SGHTA and CDR2 FQGNSA. From the cysteine up to the phenylalanine, the CDR3 has a length of 15 residues. Here the CDR3 DNA is all that survives: 45 bases in frame from base 1. TCRbeta CDR3 regions were amplified from genomic DNA using the immunoSEQ Assay, a bias-controlled multiplex PCR. The study's own analysis went as follows. Within the assay, amplification of reference gene primers was used to estimate how many nucleated cells each sample contained. Sequence reads were collapsed and filtered to measure the absolute abundance of every unique TCRbeta CDR3 rearrangement. For each sample, productive Simpson clonality was calculated by taking the square root of Simpson's diversity index across productive rearrangements. The immuneACCESS repertoire file appears here via TCRdb, limited to in-frame rearrangements. These files lack a portion of the clones; in checked studies, under half of the deficit traces to unresolved V genes, and the cause of the others is not known. V and J calls and clone size come straight from that table; D and trimming were deduced from the DNA. For this sample there are 250,000 to 300,000 clones; more than 85% appear just once. The ten top clones hold roughly 4.8% of the sample.

Collaborating institutions collected whole blood in K2EDTA tubes following their own protocols. Collaborator samples were shipped for TCRbeta analysis as frozen whole blood, isolated PBMCs, or DNA extracted from either sample type. Overall study outcomes, separate from this receptor: Clinical and demographic metadata were provided uncurated, with the amount varying by source and participant.

This TCR was recovered from a man aged 40-49 years with acute or convalescent COVID-19. The sample comprised peripheral blood. The rearrangement joined TRBV7-2 to TRBJ2-2; the D gene is perhaps TRBD1, from 6 matching bases. The nucleotides read TGTGCCAGCAGCTATCAAGGGCAGGGGCCCGGGGAGCTGTTTTTT. Translated, this is CASSYQGQGPGELFF.